This T cell receptor (beta chain) was recovered during a study of cytomegalovirus exposure and HLA in healthy donors. General study findings and limits: There were fewer than 200 TCR beta chains listed as cytomegalovirus-associated.

Vbeta (60) and Jbeta (13) primers were used in the PCR. The protocol was immunoSEQ multiplex PCR, while the TCRdb copy is restricted to in-frame clones and leaves out a portion. The sample holds over 130,000 clones, 75% to 90% seen once. In the case of this clone: Its antigen is unidentified.

This CDR3 contains 14 residues. CDR1 is SGHRS and CDR2 is YFSETQ in the germline V gene. Deletions cut 0 bases from V and 3 bases from J, with 9 bases between. This receptor was taken from a female donor in good health and CMV-seronegative. The chain is built from TRBV5-1 and TRBJ1-1, with a weak D call TRBD1 (6 bases). The sequencing sample was made of PBMCs. CDR3 protein: CASSLVAGDTEAFF. The CDR3 nucleotides are TGCGCCAGCAGCTTGGTAGCAGGGGACACTGAAGCTTTCTTT.